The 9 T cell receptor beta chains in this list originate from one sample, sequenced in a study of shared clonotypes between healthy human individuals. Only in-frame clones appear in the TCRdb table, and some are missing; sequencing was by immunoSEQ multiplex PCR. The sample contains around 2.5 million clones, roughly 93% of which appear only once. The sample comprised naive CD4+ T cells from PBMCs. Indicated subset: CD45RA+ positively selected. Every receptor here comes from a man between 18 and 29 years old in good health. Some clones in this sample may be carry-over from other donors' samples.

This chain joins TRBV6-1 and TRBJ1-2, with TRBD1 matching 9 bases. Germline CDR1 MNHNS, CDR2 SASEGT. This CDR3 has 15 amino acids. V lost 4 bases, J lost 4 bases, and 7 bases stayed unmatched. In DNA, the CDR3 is TGTGCCAGCAGTGGAGGGACAGGGAGGAGCTATGGCTACACCTTC. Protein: CASSGGTGRSYGYTF.

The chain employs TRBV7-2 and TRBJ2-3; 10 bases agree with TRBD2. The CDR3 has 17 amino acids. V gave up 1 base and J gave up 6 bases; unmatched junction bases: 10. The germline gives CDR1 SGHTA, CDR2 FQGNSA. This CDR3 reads CASSLVLSGRPSDTQYF. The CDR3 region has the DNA TGTGCCAGCAGCTTAGTACTTAGCGGGAGGCCCTCCGATACGCAGTATTTT. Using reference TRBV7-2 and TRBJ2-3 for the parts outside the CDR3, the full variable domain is GAGVSQSPSNKVTEKGKDVELRCDPISGHTALYWYRQSLGQGLEFLIYFQGNSAPDKSGLPSDRFSAERTGGSVSTLTIQRTQQEDSAVYLCASSLVLSGRPSDTQYFGPGTRLTVL.

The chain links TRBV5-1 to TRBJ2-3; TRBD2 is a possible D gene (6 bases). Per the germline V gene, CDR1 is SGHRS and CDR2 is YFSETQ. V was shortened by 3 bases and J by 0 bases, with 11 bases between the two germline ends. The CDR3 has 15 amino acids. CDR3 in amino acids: CASSSPGVSTDTQYF. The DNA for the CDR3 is TGCGCCAGCAGCTCACCGGGGGTTAGCACAGATACGCAGTATTTT.

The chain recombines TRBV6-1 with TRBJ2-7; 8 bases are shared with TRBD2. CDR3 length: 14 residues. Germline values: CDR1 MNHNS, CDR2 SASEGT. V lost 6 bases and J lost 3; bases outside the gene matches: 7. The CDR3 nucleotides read TGTGCCAGCAGGGTAGTGGCGGGAGGCTACGAGCAGTACTTC. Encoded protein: CASRVVAGGYEQYF.

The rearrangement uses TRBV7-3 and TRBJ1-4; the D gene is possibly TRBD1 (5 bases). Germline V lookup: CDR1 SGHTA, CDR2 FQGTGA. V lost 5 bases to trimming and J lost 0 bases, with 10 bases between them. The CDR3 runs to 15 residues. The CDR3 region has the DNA TGTGCCAGCAGCCCGGGGGTTGCAACTAATGAAAAACTGTTTTTT. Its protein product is CASSPGVATNEKLFF.

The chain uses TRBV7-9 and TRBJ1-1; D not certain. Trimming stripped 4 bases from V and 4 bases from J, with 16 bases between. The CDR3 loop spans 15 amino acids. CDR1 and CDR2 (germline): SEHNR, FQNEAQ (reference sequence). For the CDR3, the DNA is TGTGCCAGCAGCTCCCTCCCGGCAGGCGGCACTGAAGCTTTCTTT. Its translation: CASSSLPAGGTEAFF.

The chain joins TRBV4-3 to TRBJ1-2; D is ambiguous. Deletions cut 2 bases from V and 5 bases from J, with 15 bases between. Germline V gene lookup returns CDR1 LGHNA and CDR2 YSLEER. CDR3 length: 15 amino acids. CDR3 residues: CASSQNPGKEYGYTF. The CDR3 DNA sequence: TGCGCCAGCAGCCAAAACCCCGGAAAGGAGTATGGCTACACCTTC.

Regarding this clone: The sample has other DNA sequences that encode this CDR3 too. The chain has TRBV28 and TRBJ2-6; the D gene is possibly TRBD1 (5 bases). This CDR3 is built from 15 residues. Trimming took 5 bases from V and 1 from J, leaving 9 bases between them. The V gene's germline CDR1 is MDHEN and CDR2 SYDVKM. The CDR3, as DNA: TGTGCCAGCAGTCCCCCAGGGTCTGGGGCCAACGTCCTGACTTTC. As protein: CASSPPGSGANVLTF.

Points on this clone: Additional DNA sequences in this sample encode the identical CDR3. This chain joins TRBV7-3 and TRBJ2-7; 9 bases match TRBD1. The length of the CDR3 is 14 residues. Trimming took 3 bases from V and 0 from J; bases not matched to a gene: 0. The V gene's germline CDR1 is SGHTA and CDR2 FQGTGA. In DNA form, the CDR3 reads TGTGCCAGCAGCTTGACAGGGGGCTCCTACGAGCAGTACTTC. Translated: CASSLTGGSYEQYF.